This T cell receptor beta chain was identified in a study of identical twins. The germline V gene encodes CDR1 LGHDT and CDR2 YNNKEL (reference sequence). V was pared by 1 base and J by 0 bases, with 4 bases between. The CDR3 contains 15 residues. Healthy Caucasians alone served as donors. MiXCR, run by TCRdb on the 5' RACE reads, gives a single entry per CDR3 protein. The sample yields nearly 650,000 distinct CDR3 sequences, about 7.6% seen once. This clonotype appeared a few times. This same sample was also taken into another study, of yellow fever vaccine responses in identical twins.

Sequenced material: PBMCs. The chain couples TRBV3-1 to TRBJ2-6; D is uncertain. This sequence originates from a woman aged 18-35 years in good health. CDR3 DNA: TGTGCCAGCAGCCAAGCTGGCTCTGGGGCCAACGTCCTGACTTTC. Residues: CASSQAGSGANVLTF.